The source of this T cell receptor beta chain is a study of early stage breast cancer tumors (TCRdb year 2017). With respect to the entire study: Of the roughly 15 invasive breast tumors, more than 9 were found to be estrogen receptor-positive, progesterone receptor-positive and HER2-negative. A total of 2,651,842 templates, representing some 1,000,000 unique clonotypes, were detected across all samples. On average, each sample had about 10-fold read coverage. Eight of the 12 ER+/PR+/HER2- tumors were invasive ductal carcinomas, while the other four were invasive lobular carcinomas. Points the paper makes about the study in general: Analysis by tumor subtype was prevented by the small cohort size. Approximately 2.5-fold higher T cell density and higher clonality were observed in tumors than in adjacent normal breast tissue. Repertoires from blood and normal breast were more alike than repertoires from blood and tumor, and in about 90% of the 16 patients, comparing each tissue with blood separated tumor from normal. Chain pairing and functional markers such as CD4, CD8 and FOXP3 were missed by bulk genomic DNA sequencing of unsorted cells. Enriched TCRB sequences shared across patients were found to be mostly commonly generated sequences that were unlikely to play an important role in the tumor microenvironment.

The study profiled bulk TCR beta-chain repertoires in matched peripheral blood, tumor and adjacent normal breast tissue taken from fewer than 20 patients with early-stage breast cancer. Before surgery, roughly 4.5-10 mL of whole blood was collected into EDTA tubes and then processed within 2 hours. Ficoll-Paque centrifugation in SepMate-50 tubes was used to isolate peripheral blood mononuclear cells. PBMCs were cryopreserved in aliquots of about 1.7 to 4.5 million cells in roughly 90% FBS with roughly 10% DMSO and kept in liquid nitrogen. Genomic DNA was extracted with the Qiagen AllPrep DNA/RNA Mini kit. A remark on this clone: Its antigen is not yet known. Base qualities are not at hand, and no much larger clone is one base apart.

Trimming costs V 2 bases and J 1 base, and their ends lie 13 bases apart. Spanning cysteine to phenylalanine, the CDR3 consists of 16 amino acids. Only the CDR3 DNA is retained, 48 bases long and in frame from the first base. Each sample was amplified in two independent genomic DNA replicates, using approximately 0.5 ug for blood and roughly 1.5 ug for tumor or normal breast. TCRB sequencing of genomic DNA was carried out with the ImmunoSeq Intro kit according to the manufacturer's instructions. The multiplex PCR ran for about 31 cycles using proprietary primers and spike-in control sequences for absolute quantification. An 87-bp fragment spanning the CDR3 and flanking V and J genes was sequenced with single-end 150-bp reads. Seven samples, with two replicates for each sample, were multiplexed per lane of an Illumina MiSeq using version 3.0 chemistry. Per the source publication's procedure: The vendor's proprietary pipeline handled the raw data processing, merging both replicates into a single result for each sample. A clonotype was defined as productive rearrangements that share the same V-gene family, CDR3 amino acid sequence and J-gene segment. Clonality was calculated as 1 minus the normalized Shannon entropy (Pielou evenness) of TCRB abundances. To estimate T cell density, the total number of templates was divided by the input cell count, which was inferred from how much DNA went in. Recon, run with its default parameters, was used to estimate overall repertoire diversity and clonality. A clonotype was considered tumor-enriched if its abundance in tumor exceeded 0.1% and was at least 32-fold higher than its abundance in normal breast. As stored in TCRdb, this immuneACCESS dataset retains in-frame rearrangements with V and J assigned. A fraction of the clones does not appear; measured against another copy, unresolved V genes explain less than half of the discrepancy, and the remainder lacks a known reason. The V and J calls and clone size were taken over from that table, and D and trimming were inferred from the DNA. This sample is represented by fewer than 70,000 clones; around 80% of them were singletons. Jointly, the top ten make up approximately 4.5% of the sample.

The sequence was obtained from a person aged 35 to 50 with breast cancer. The sequence links TRBV5-3 to TRBJ2-1; the D gene is perhaps TRBD1, from 6 matching bases. TRBV5-3 is an open reading frame, and its role is uncertain. The sample was blood. The CDR3 region reads CARSLIQGLSYNEQFF. In nucleotides, the sequence is TGTGCCAGAAGCTTAATACAGGGCCTGTCCTACAATGAGCAGTTCTTC.